A single count supports the clone carrying this T cell receptor (beta chain). In the original workflow: Quantification of nucleated cells was approximated via reference gene primer amplification. TCRdb keeps only in-frame clones here, not all; method: immunoSEQ multiplex PCR. D and trimming come from the DNA, and the V and J calls and clone size come from that table. The sample yields around 270,000 clones, roughly 84% seen once. This record belongs to a study of blood T cell repertoires in COVID-19. Study context: Acute and convalescent COVID-19 specimens originated in the United States, Italy and Spain. PBMCs, B-cell-depleted T cells, or T cells were the source of the cDNA or gDNA that made up the material.

Trimming cost V 6 bases and J 2 bases, with 13 bases left between them. The germline gives CDR1 SEHNR, CDR2 FQNEAQ (reference sequence). CDR3 size: 15 residues. The specimen was peripheral blood. This chain uses TRBV7-9 with TRBJ2-2, with D maybe TRBD1 (6 bases). This receptor was obtained from a woman in her forties who had recovered from COVID-19. CDR3 DNA: TGTGCCAGCAGATCAGGGGCTACAAACACCGGGGAGCTGTTTTTT. Translation gives CASRSGATNTGELFF.